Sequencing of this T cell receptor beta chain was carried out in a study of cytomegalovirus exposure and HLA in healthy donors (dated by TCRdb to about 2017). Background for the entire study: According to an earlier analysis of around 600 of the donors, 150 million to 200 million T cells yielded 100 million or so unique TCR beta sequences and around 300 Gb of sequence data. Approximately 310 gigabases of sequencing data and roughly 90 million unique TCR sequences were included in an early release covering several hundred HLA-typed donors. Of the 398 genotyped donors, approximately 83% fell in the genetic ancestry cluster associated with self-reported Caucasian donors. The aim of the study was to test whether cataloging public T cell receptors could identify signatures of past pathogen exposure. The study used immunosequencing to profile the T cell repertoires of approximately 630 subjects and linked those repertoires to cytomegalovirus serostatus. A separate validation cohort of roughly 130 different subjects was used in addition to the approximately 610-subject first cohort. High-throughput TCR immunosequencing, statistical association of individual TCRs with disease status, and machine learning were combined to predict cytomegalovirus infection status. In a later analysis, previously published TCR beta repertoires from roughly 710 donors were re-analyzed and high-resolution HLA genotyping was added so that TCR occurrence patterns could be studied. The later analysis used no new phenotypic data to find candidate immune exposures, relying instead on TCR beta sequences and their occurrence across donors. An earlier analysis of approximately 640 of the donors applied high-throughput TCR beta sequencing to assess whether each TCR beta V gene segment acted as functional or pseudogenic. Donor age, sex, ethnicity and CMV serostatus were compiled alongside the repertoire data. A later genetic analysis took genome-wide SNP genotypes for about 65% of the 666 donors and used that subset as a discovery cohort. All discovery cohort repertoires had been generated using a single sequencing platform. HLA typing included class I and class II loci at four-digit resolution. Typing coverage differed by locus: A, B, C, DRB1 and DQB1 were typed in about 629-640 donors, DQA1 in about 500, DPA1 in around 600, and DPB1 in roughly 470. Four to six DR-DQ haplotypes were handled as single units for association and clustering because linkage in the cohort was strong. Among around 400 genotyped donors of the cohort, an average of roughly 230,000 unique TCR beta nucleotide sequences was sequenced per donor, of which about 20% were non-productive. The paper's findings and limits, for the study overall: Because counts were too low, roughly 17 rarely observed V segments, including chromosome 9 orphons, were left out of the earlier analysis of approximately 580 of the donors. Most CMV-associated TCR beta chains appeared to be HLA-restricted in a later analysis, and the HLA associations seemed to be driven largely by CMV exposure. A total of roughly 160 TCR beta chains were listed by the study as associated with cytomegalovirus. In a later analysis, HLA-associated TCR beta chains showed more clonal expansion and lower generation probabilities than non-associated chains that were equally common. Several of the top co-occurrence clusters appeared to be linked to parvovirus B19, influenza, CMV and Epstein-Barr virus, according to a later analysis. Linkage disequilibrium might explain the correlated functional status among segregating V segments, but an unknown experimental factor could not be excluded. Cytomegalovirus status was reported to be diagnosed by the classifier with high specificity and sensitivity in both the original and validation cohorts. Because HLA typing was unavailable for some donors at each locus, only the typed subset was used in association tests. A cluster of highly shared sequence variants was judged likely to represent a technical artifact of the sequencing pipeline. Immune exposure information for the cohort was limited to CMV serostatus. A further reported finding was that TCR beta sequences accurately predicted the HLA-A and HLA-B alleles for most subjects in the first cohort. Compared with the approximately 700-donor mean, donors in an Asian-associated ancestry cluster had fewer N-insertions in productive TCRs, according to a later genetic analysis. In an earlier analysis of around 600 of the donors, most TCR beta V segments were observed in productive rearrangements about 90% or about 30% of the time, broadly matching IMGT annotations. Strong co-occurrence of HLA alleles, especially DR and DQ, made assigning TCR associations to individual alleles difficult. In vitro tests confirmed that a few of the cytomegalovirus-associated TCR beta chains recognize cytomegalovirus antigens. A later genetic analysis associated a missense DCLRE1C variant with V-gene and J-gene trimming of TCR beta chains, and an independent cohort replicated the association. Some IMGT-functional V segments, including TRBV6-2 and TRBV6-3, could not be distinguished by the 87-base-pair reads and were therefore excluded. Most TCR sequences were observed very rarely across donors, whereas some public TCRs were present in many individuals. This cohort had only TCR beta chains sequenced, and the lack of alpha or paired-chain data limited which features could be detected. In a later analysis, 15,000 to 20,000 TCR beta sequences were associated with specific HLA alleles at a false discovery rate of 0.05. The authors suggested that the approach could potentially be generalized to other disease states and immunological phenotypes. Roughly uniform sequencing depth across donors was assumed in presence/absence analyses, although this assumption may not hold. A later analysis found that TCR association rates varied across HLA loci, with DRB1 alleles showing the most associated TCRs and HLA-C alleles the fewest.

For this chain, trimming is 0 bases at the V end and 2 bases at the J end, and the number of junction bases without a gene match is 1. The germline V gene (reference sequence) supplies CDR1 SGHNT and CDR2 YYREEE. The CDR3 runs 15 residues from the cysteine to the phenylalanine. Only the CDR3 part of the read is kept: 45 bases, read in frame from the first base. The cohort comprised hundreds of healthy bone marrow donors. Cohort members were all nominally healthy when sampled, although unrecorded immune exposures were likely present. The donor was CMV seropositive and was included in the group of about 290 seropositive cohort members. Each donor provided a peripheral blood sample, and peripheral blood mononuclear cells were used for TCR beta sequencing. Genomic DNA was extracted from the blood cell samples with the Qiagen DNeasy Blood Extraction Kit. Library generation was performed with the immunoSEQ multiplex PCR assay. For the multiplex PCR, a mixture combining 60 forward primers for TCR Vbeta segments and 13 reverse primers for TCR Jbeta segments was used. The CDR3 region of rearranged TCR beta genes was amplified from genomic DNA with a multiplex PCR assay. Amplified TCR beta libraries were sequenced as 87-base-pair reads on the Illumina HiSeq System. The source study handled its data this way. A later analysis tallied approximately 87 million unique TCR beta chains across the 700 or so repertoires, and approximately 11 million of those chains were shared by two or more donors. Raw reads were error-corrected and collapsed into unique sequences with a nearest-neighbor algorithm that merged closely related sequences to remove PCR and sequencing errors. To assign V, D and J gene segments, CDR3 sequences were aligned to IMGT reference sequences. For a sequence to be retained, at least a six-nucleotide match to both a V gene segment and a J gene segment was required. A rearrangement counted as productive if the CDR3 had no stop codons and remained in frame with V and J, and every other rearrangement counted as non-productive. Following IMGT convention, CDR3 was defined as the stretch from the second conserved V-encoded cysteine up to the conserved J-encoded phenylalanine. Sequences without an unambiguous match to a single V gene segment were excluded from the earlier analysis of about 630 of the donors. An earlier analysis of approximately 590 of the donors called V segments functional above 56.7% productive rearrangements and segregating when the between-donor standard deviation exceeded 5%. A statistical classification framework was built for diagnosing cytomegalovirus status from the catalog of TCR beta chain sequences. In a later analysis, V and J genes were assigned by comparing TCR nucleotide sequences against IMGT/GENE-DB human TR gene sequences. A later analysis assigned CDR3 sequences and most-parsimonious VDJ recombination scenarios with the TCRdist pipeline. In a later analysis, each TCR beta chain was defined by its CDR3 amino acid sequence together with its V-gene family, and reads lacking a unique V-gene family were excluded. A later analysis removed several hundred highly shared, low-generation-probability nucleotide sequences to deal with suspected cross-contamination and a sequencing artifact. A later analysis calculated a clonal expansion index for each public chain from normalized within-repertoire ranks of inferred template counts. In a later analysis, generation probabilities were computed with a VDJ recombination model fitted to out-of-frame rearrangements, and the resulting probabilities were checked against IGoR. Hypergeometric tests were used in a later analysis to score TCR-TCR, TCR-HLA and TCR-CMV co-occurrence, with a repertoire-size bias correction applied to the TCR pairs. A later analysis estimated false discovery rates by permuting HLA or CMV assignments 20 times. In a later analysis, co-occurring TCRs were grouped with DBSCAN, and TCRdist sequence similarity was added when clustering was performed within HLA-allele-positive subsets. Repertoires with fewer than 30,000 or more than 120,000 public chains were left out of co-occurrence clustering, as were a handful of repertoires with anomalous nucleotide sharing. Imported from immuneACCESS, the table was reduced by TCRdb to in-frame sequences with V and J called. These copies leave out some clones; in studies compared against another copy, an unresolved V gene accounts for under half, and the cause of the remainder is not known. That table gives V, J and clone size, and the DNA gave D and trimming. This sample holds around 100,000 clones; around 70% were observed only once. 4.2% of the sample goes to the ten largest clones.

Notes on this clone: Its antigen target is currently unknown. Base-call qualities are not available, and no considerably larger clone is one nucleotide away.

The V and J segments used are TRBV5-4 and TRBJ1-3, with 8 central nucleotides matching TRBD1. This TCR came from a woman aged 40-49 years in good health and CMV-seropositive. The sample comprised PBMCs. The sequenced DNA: TGTGCCAGCAGCTTGGACAGGGGGACTGGAAACACCATATATTTT. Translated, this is CASSLDRGTGNTIYF.